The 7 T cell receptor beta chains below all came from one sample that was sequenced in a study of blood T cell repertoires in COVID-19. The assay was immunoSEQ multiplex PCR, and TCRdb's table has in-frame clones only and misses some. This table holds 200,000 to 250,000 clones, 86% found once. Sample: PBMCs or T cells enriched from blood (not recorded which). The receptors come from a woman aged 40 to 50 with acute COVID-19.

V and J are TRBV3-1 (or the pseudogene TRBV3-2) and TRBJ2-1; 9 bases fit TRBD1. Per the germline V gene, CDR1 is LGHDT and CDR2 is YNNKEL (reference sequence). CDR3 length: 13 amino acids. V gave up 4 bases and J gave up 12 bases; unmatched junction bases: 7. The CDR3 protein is CASSRGQGWGQFF. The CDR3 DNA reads TGTGCCAGCAGCCGGGGACAGGGTTGGGGGCAGTTCTTC.

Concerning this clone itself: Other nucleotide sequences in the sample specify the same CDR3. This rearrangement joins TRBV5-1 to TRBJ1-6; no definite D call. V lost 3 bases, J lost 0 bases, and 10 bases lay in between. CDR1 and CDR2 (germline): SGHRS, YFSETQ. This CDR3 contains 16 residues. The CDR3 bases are TGCGCCAGCAGCTCAACGGGAAGCTCCTATAATTCACCCCTCCACTTT. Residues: CASSSTGSSYNSPLHF.

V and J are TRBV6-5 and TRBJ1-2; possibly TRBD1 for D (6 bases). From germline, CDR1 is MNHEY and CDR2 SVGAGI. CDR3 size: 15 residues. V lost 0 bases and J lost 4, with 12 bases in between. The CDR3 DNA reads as TGTGCCAGCAGTTACTCGGCAGGGGCTGTCTATGGCTACACCTTC. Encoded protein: CASSYSAGAVYGYTF.

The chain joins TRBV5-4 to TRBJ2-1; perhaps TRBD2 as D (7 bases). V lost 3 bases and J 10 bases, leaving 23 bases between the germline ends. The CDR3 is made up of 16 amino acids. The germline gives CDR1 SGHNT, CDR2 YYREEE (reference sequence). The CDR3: CASSSPRRGGDFEQFF. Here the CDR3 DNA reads TGTGCCAGCAGCTCCCCGCGTAGGGGGGGAGACTTCGAGCAGTTCTTC. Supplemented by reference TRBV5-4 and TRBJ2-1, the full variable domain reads ETGVTQSPTHLIKTRGQQVTLRCSSQSGHNTVSWYQQALGQGPQFIFQYYREEENGRGNFPPRFSGLQFPNYSSELNVNALELDDSALYLCASSSPRRGGDFEQFFGPGTRLTVL.

DNA for the CDR3: TGTGCCAGCAGCTTAGGTGGAGGGGACGGCTACACCTTC. Its protein product is CASSLGGGDGYTF. V usage is TRBV11-2 and J usage is TRBJ1-2; D is perhaps TRBD1 (5 bases). Per the germline V gene, CDR1 is SGHAT and CDR2 is FQNNGV. V lost 1 base, J lost 8 bases, and 11 bases lay in between. The CDR3 runs 13 residues.

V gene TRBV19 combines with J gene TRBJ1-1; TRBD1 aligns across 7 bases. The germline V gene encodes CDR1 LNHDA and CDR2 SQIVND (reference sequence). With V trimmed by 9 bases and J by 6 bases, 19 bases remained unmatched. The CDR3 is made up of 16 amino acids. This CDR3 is CASWTGHDPMGAEAFF. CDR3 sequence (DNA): TGTGCCAGCTGGACAGGACATGACCCCATGGGGGCTGAAGCTTTCTTT.

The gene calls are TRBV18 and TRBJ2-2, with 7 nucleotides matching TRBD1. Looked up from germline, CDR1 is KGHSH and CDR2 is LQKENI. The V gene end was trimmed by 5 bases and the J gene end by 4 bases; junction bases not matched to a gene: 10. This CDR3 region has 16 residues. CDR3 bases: TGTGCCAGCTCAGGGACAGCAACAAGTTCCACCGGGGAGCTGTTTTTT. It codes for CASSGTATSSTGELFF.